Listed below are T cell receptor beta chains from one sample, sequenced in a study of T cells after yellow fever vaccination. TCRdb redid the calling of the 5' RACE reads with MiXCR, one entry per CDR3 protein. The data hold around 310,000 distinct CDR3 sequences, with less than 4.5% observed a single time. The sample was PBMCs, taken on the day of the yellow fever booster vaccination. The receptors derive from a man younger than 30 who received the YFV17D yellow fever vaccine. The CDR3 runs from the conserved cysteine through the conserved F or W. The order of the fields is V gene, J gene, clone size, D gene, CDR3 DNA, CDR3 protein. The D gene is left open where the match is weak. Clone size is shown for a subset of rows, as once, few, many or a class of expanded clone.

V gene: TRBV7-2; J gene: TRBJ1-2; clone size: many; D gene: NA; CDR3 DNA: TGTGCCAGCAGCCAATTCGGGACTAACTATGGCTACACCTTC; CDR3 protein: CASSQFGTNYGYTF
V gene: TRBV20-1; J gene: TRBJ1-6; clone size: many; D gene: NA; CDR3 DNA: TGCAGTGCTATAGCAAACAGGGACTCACCCCTCCACTTT; CDR3 protein: CSAIANRDSPLHF
V gene: TRBV7-3; J gene: TRBJ1-5; clone size: few; D gene: NA; CDR3 DNA: TGTGCCAGCAGCTTAAAAGACGGGCATTTT; CDR3 protein: CASSLKDGHF
V gene: TRBV7-2; J gene: TRBJ2-5; clone size: NA; D gene: TRBD2; CDR3 DNA: TGTGCCAGCAGCTCCCGCGCACTCGTACGGCGGGGGGGCTCAGGGACCCAGTACTTC; CDR3 protein: CASSSRALVRRGGSGTQYF
V gene: TRBV7-9; J gene: TRBJ1-2; clone size: few; D gene: NA; CDR3 DNA: TGTGCCAGCAGCTCCATGGTGAACTATGGCTACACCTTC; CDR3 protein: CASSSMVNYGYTF
V gene: TRBV6-5; J gene: TRBJ2-3; clone size: many; D gene: TRBD2; CDR3 DNA: TGTGCCAGCAGCCCCTCCGGGGGGGCAAACACAGATACGCAGTATTTT; CDR3 protein: CASSPSGGANTDTQYF
V gene: TRBV11-2; J gene: TRBJ2-5; clone size: few; D gene: NA; CDR3 DNA: TGTGCCAGCAGCCCACCTTTCCAAGAGACCCAGTACTTC; CDR3 protein: CASSPPFQETQYF
V gene: TRBV12-3/TRBV12-4; J gene: TRBJ2-2; clone size: NA; D gene: TRBD2; CDR3 DNA: TGTGCCAGCAGTTTCCCCCCCCGCGGGGGGGCCGCCGGGGAGCTGTTTTTT; CDR3 protein: CASSFPPRGGAAGELFF
V gene: TRBV6-5; J gene: TRBJ2-3; clone size: many; D gene: TRBD2; CDR3 DNA: TGTGCCAGCAGCCCGGGGGGACGCACAGATACGCAGTATTTT; CDR3 protein: CASSPGGRTDTQYF
V gene: TRBV7-6; J gene: TRBJ1-6; clone size: many; D gene: NA; CDR3 DNA: TGTGCCAGCAGCTTAGTATTTGGGGGGTCTAATTCACCCCTCCACTTT; CDR3 protein: CASSLVFGGSNSPLHF
V gene: TRBV2; J gene: TRBJ2-5; clone size: NA; D gene: TRBD2; CDR3 DNA: TGTGCCAGCAGTGAAGCCCCTAGCGGGGCCCTCCAAGAGACCCAGTACTTC; CDR3 protein: CASSEAPSGALQETQYF
V gene: TRBV5-6; J gene: TRBJ1-4; clone size: NA; D gene: NA; CDR3 DNA: TGTGCCAGCAGGTCGCCGGGACCCGAAAGTGGAGGTGAAAAACTGTTTTTT; CDR3 protein: CASRSPGPESGGEKLFF
V gene: TRBV7-2; J gene: TRBJ2-3; clone size: many; D gene: NA; CDR3 DNA: TGTGCCAGCAGCTTAAATCCGGCGGATACGCAGTATTTT; CDR3 protein: CASSLNPADTQYF
V gene: TRBV12-3/TRBV12-4; J gene: TRBJ2-7; clone size: many; D gene: NA; CDR3 DNA: TGTGCCAGCAGTTTAGAGGGGCGCGAGCAGTACTTC; CDR3 protein: CASSLEGREQYF